This T cell receptor (beta chain) came from a study of blood T cell repertoires in COVID-19. Study as a whole: Sources were T cells, B-cell-depleted T cells, or PBMCs; the material itself was cDNA or gDNA.

The repertoire was sequenced with immunoSEQ multiplex PCR; TCRdb's copy has only in-frame clones and lacks some. The table includes 200,000 or so clones, 70% to 85% detected once. This clonotype was obtained from a human donor with acute or convalescent COVID-19. The donor label of this sample is uncertain. Sequenced: peripheral blood.

The CDR3, as DNA: TGCGCCAGCAGCGACTCGGCCTACGAGCAGTACTTC. Translation: CASSDSAYEQYF. The chain combines TRBV5-1 with TRBJ2-7, with unresolved D. The CDR3 runs to 12 residues. Trimming took off 4 bases at V and 2 bases at J, with 7 bases between the two ends. Germline CDR1 and CDR2: SGHRS and YFSETQ.